This TCR beta chain emerged from a study of shared clonotypes between healthy human individuals. The wider study: Contributing individuals were two females and three males aged 18 to 49.

Repertoires were generated with immunoSEQ multiplex PCR, while TCRdb's copy carries only in-frame clones and drops some. The data contain 1.5 million to 2.5 million clones, about 95% of them singletons. The naive CD8 subset, CD45RO-negative cells positively selected for CCR7, excluded terminally differentiated effector memory CD45RA+ cells. Sequenced material: naive CD8+ T cells sorted from blood. This clonotype was obtained from a man between 18 and 35 years old in good health.

CDR3: CASSQRDSPIYGYTF. The CDR3 nucleotides are TGCGCCAGCAGCCAAAGAGACTCTCCGATCTATGGCTACACCTTC. The rearrangement uses TRBV4-3 and TRBJ1-2, with D hard to call. This CDR3 has 15 amino acids. Trimming shortened V by 2 bases and J by 4 bases, and 14 bases separated the two germline ends. Germline CDR1 and CDR2: LGHNA and YSLEER.